This T cell receptor (beta chain) was captured in a study of blood T cell repertoires in COVID-19. Everyone who took part was 18 to 89 years old, and they came from over 20 US areas. Before being deemed recovered, Cohort 3 donors had two negative PCRs, clearance, or symptom resolution. Study processing details: Estimated nucleated cell counts came from reference gene primer amplification. The protocol was immunoSEQ multiplex PCR, while the TCRdb copy is restricted to in-frame clones and leaves out a portion. V and J calls plus clone size are reproduced from that table; the DNA served to infer D and trimming. The sample records around 300,000 clones, approximately 92% being singletons. The sample was PBMCs or T cells enriched from blood (not recorded which). The TCR sequence derives from a woman between 25 and 40 years old who had recovered from COVID-19.

The CDR3 loop reads CASTRTGGLIRAFF. The CDR3 DNA reads as TGTGCCAGCACCCGGACAGGGGGGCTAATCCGAGCTTTCTTT. This chain joins TRBV28 and TRBJ1-1; TRBD1 matches 10 bases. The V and J ends lost 7 bases and 10 bases, in that order; junction bases with no gene match: 12. This CDR3 has 14 amino acids. Germline CDR1 MDHEN, CDR2 SYDVKM.